This record concerns one T cell receptor beta chain sequence. Its antigen is as yet unknown. The PCR used 60 Vbeta and 13 Jbeta primers. The method was immunoSEQ multiplex PCR; TCRdb's version includes in-frame clones alone and lacks a portion of them. The table has about 140,000 clones, roughly 73% seen once; the top ten hold 1% to 1.5%. These data come from a study of cytomegalovirus exposure and HLA in healthy donors. Study-level information: Genotyping showed around 80% of approximately 430 donors falling in the Caucasian-associated ancestry cluster.

Findings and limits, study-wide: Specificity for CMV antigens was confirmed in vitro for a few of the CMV-associated chains.

The CDR3 is 14 amino acids. With V trimmed by 4 bases and J by 7 bases, 8 bases remained unmatched. The V gene's germline CDR1 is PRHDT and CDR2 FYEKMQ (reference sequence). V gene TRBV13 combines with J gene TRBJ1-2; TRBD1 agrees at 8 bases. Sequenced input: PBMCs. The source of this sequence is a woman between 40 and 55 years old in good health and CMV-seronegative. The CDR3 DNA reads as TGTGCCAGCAGCTACGGACAGGGAACTCGTGGCTACACCTTC. As protein: CASSYGQGTRGYTF. Using reference TRBV13 and TRBJ1-2 for the parts outside the CDR3, the full variable domain is AAGVIQSPRHLIKEKRETATLKCYPIPRHDTVYWYQQGPGQDPQFLISFYEKMQSDKGSIPDRFSAQQFSDYHSELNMSSLELGDSALYFCASSYGQGTRGYTFGSGTRLTVV.